This T cell receptor (beta chain) emerged from a study of vaccination and CD4 T cells after COVID-19. Study details: Convalescent persons amounted to six males plus four females, two of whom were Hispanic.

In regard to this clonotype: Its target is not known.

Trimming pared 4 bases from V and 4 bases from J, leaving 10 bases between. The germline V gene has CDR1 LNHNV and CDR2 YYDKDF (reference sequence). The CDR3 length is 14 residues. This sample's treatment: approximately 9-day PBMC culture with coronavirus spike peptide pools or control peptides (ViraFEST assay). ViraFEST used peptide pools to expand antigen-specific T cells before TCR sequencing. Researchers grew the cells for under eleven days and then pulled out CD4+ T cells by negative selection. Oncomine TCR Beta short-read sequencing was applied to DNA from cultured CD4+ T cells. Scientists extracted genomic DNA from CD4+ T cells grown in culture. In TCRdb, the PCR reads were re-called with MiXCR into one record per CDR3 protein. The sample has just under 8,500 distinct CDR3 sequences; 60% to 70% are singletons.

The V and J genes are TRBV15 and TRBJ2-2; D may be TRBD1 or TRBD2 (5 bases each). Sequences were obtained from CD4+ T cells from blood, cultured in vitro. The TCR sequence derives from a human donor who had recovered from COVID-19. CDR3 DNA sequence: TGTGCCACCAGCATCGGGACCCCCACCGGGGAGCTGTTTTTT. Amino acids: CATSIGTPTGELFF.